Following are 18 T cell receptor beta chains from one sample sequenced in a study of blood T cell repertoires in COVID-19. Profiled with immunoSEQ multiplex PCR; TCRdb holds only in-frame clones, not every one. The repertoire holds approximately 300,000 clones, around 87% seen once, with roughly 1% in the top ten. The specimen sequenced was peripheral blood. The receptors here all came from a woman in her forties with COVID-19, enrolled during active disease.

The chain is built from TRBV5-4 and TRBJ2-1; 9 bases map to TRBD2. Germline V gene data show CDR1 as SGHNT and CDR2 as YYREEE (reference sequence). This CDR3 region has 15 residues. J was trimmed by 7 bases and V by 1 base; bases with no gene match: 6. The CDR3 DNA follows: TGTGCCAGCAGCTTGAGCGGGGGGCAACGGAATGAGCAGTTCTTC. Protein sequence: CASSLSGGQRNEQFF.

The chain employs TRBV5-1 and TRBJ1-1, with TRBD1 matching over 8 bases. This CDR3 has 15 amino acids. Germline CDR1 is SGHRS and CDR2 is YFSETQ. The J segment lost 4 bases and the V segment lost 4 bases, leaving 9 bases of the junction unmatched. This CDR3 reads CASSQDRGGGTEAFF. The CDR3 DNA reads TGCGCCAGCAGCCAAGACAGGGGCGGGGGCACTGAAGCTTTCTTT.

The V and J genes are TRBV7-9 and TRBJ2-7; 8 nucleotides match TRBD1. The germline CDR1 and CDR2 sequences are SEHNR and FQNEAQ (reference sequence). The CDR3 extends over 13 amino acids. V was clipped by 5 bases and J by 4 bases; unmatched bases: 4. CDR3 region: CASSGQGGYEQYF. CDR3 DNA: TGTGCCAGCAGCGGACAGGGTGGATACGAGCAGTACTTC.

CDR3 residues: CASSARGQRPYEQYF. The CDR3 bases are TGTGCCAGTAGTGCGCGAGGACAGCGCCCCTACGAGCAGTACTTC. This rearrangement joins TRBV19 to TRBJ2-7, with D perhaps TRBD1 (6 bases). The V gene lost 5 bases and the J gene lost 2 bases, with 16 bases spanning the gap. Germline V lookup: CDR1 LNHDA, CDR2 SQIVND (reference sequence). The CDR3 length is 15 residues.

Worth noting for this clone: The same CDR3 arises from other DNA sequences in this sample as well. The gene calls are TRBV7-9 and TRBJ1-1; a possible D gene is TRBD1 (5 bases). The CDR3 has 14 residues. With 3 bases removed from V and 1 base from J, the gap between germline ends came to 9 bases. Germline lookup yields CDR1 SEHNR and CDR2 FQNEAQ (reference sequence). DNA of the CDR3: TGTGCCAGCAGCTTCGGTAGGGGGAACACTGAAGCTTTCTTT. As protein: CASSFGRGNTEAFF. Drawing the rest from reference TRBV7-9 and TRBJ1-1, the complete variable domain is DTGVSQNPRHKITKRGQNVTFRCDPISEHNRLYWYRQTLGQGPEFLTYFQNEAQLEKSRLLSDRFSAERPKGSFSTLEIQRTEQGDSAMYLCASSFGRGNTEAFFGQGTRLTVV.

V and J are TRBV7-3 and TRBJ2-1; no clear D. Between the trimmed V and J ends, which lost 1 base and 7 bases, there was a span of 17 bases. The CDR3 is 16 residues long. Germline V gene lookup returns CDR1 SGHTA and CDR2 FQGTGA. The CDR3: CASSLNPLQVANEQFF. The CDR3 DNA reads as TGTGCCAGCAGCTTAAATCCCCTCCAGGTCGCGAATGAGCAGTTCTTC. Filled out from reference TRBV7-3 and TRBJ2-1, the complete variable domain reads GAGVSQTPSNKVTEKGKYVELRCDPISGHTALYWYRQSLGQGPEFLIYFQGTGAADDSGLPNDRFFAVRPEGSVSTLKIQRTERGDSAVYLCASSLNPLQVANEQFFGPGTRLTVL.

This clone was seen just once. The gene calls are TRBV15 and TRBJ2-5, with 8 bases lining up with TRBD2. The germline gives CDR1 LNHNV, CDR2 YYDKDF (reference sequence). The CDR3 extends over 15 amino acids. J lost 5 bases, V lost 2 bases, and 7 bases had no gene match. CDR3 DNA sequence: TGTGCCACCAGCAGATCCCGGGGGGGCCGGGAGACCCAGTACTTC. This translates into CATSRSRGGRETQYF.

This sequence joins TRBV18 and TRBJ1-1; D gene uncertain. V was cut by 3 bases and J by 3 bases, with 14 bases left in between. The germline V gene encodes CDR1 KGHSH and CDR2 LQKENI. The length of the CDR3 is 15 residues. CDR3 loop: CASSPGTVGYTEAFF. Written as DNA, the CDR3 is TGTGCCAGCTCACCCGGAACAGTGGGTTACACTGAAGCTTTCTTT.

The gene calls are TRBV5-1 and TRBJ2-3; TRBD1 might be the D (5 bases). The CDR3 has 13 amino acids. V lost 4 bases and J lost 4, with 10 bases in between. CDR1 is SGHRS and CDR2 is YFSETQ in the germline V gene. The CDR3 DNA sequence: TGCGCCAGCAGCGTATTAGGGGCAGATACGCAGTATTTT. The encoded protein is CASSVLGADTQYF.

This clone has only a few counts. The CDR3 loop reads CASSLDRVSYGYTF. The CDR3 coding sequence is TGTGCCAGCAGCTTGGACCGGGTTTCCTATGGCTACACCTTC. V and J are TRBV5-4 and TRBJ1-2; unclear D gene. Germline lookup yields CDR1 SGHNT and CDR2 YYREEE (reference sequence). V shed 0 bases and J shed 4 bases, with 10 bases lying between them. The CDR3 consists of 14 residues.

The chain recombines TRBV11-3 with TRBJ2-1; TRBD1 is a possible D gene (7 bases). V was cut by 3 bases and J by 3 bases, with 18 bases left in between. The germline gives CDR1 SGHNT, CDR2 YENEEA. There are 17 residues in the CDR3. The CDR3 DNA reads as TGTGCCAGCAGCTTTGGGACAGCGGGTGGAGGCTACAATGAGCAGTTCTTC. Protein sequence: CASSFGTAGGGYNEQFF.

On this clone itself: A junction end diverges from the germline sequence, so it may reflect a read error. The V call is TRBV19, the J call TRBJ1-4, with TRBD1 matching over 7 bases. This CDR3 has 11 amino acids. Germline assignment: CDR1 LNHDA and CDR2 SQIVND (reference sequence). The CDR3 nucleotides read TGTGCCAGTAGTTCCCGGGACAGAAGCACTTTT. Encoded protein: CASSSRDRSTF.

The chain carries TRBV30 and TRBJ2-7, with TRBD1 matching 8 bases. The CDR3 spans 14 residues. The V segment lost 2 bases and the J segment 3 bases; nucleotides outside the gene matches: 6. Germline V lookup: CDR1 GTSNPN, CDR2 SVGIG (reference sequence). The CDR3 region has the DNA TGTGCCTGGAGTCGGGACAGGCCAATCTACGAGCAGTACTTC. This gives the protein CAWSRDRPIYEQYF. The full variable domain, completed using reference TRBV30 and TRBJ2-7, is SQTIHQWPATLVQPVGSPLSLECTVEGTSNPNLYWYRQAAGRGLQLLFYSVGIGQISSEVPQNLSASRPQDRQFILSSKKLLLSDSGFYLCAWSRDRPIYEQYFGPGTRLTVT.

V gene TRBV20-1 combines with J gene TRBJ2-7; weak D call: TRBD2 (5 bases). This CDR3 comprises 11 residues. Trimming took 7 bases from V and 0 from J, leaving 7 bases between them. The germline V gene encodes CDR1 DFQATT and CDR2 SNEGSKA (reference sequence). The CDR3 protein is CSVGDSYEQYF. Written as DNA, the CDR3 is TGCAGTGTCGGGGACTCCTACGAGCAGTACTTC.

This clone occurred a few times. The same CDR3 is also encoded by other DNA sequences in this sample. The chain couples TRBV30 to TRBJ1-3; 7 nucleotides align to TRBD1. The CDR3 length is 15 residues. V dropped 3 bases and J dropped 0; count of bases not matched to a gene: 5. Per the germline V gene, CDR1 is GTSNPN and CDR2 is SVGIG (reference sequence). CDR3 nucleotides: TGTGCCTGGAGCCGGGACAGCGGCTCTGGAAACACCATATATTTT. It codes for CAWSRDSGSGNTIYF. The complete variable domain, with remaining parts taken from reference TRBV30 and TRBJ1-3, reads SQTIHQWPATLVQPVGSPLSLECTVEGTSNPNLYWYRQAAGRGLQLLFYSVGIGQISSEVPQNLSASRPQDRQFILSSKKLLLSDSGFYLCAWSRDSGSGNTIYFGEGSWLTVV.

The rearrangement uses TRBV7-2 and TRBJ1-3, with a weak D call TRBD1 (6 bases). V was shortened by 1 base and J by 8 bases, with 18 bases between the two germline ends. The CDR3 is made up of 16 amino acids. CDR1 is SGHTA, CDR2 FQGNSA, per germline. CDR3 sequence (DNA): TGTGCCAGCAGCTTAGATTTGTGGATTAAGGGGGACACCATATATTTT. It yields the protein CASSLDLWIKGDTIYF.

This chain links TRBV2 with TRBJ2-7; TRBD1 matches at 12 bases. The CDR3 sequence is 14 residues long. Germline CDR1 and CDR2: SNHLY and FYNNEI. The trim removed 6 bases at V and 5 bases at J, leaving 5 bases unmatched. CDR3 nucleotide sequence: TGTGCCAGCAGCCGGGACAGGGGGCCTAACGAGCAGTACTTC. The encoded protein is CASSRDRGPNEQYF.

The V call is TRBV18, the J call TRBJ1-2, with D possibly being TRBD1 (6 bases). Germline lookup yields CDR1 KGHSH and CDR2 LQKENI. The CDR3 loop spans 15 amino acids. Trimming stripped 2 bases from V and 4 bases from J, with 14 bases between. The DNA of the CDR3 is TGTGCCAGCTCACCAGATCCGGGGGGCGGCTATGGCTACACCTTC. Protein: CASSPDPGGGYGYTF.